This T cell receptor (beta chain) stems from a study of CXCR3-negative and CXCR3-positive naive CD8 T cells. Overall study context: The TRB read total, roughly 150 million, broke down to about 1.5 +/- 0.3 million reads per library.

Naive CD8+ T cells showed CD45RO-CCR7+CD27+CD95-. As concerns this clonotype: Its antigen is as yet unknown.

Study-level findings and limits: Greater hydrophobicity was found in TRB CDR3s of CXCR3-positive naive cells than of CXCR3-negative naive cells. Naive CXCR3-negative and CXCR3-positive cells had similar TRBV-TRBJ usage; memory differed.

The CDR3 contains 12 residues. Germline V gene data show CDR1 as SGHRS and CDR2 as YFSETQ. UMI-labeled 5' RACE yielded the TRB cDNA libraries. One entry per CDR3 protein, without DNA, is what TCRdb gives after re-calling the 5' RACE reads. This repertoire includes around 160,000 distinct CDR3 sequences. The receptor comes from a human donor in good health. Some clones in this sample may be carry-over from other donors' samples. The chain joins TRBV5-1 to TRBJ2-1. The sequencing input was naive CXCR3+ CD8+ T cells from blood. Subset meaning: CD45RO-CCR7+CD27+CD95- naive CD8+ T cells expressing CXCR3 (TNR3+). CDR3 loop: CASSGVYNEQFF.